The 20 T cell receptor beta chains in this list originate from one sample, sequenced in a study of CD8 T cells in ankylosing spondylitis listed by TCRdb under 2017. Libraries were prepared through 5' RACE. Sequencing relied on an Illumina HiSeq 2500. TCRdb cleaned the public reads at Q25 with fastp, built clones with MiXCR and kept in-frame beta chains. Each CDR3 protein appears once, grouped with its most common genes and DNA. The sample contains 200,000 to 300,000 distinct CDR3 sequences, more than 9% of them found a single time. 2.5% to 3% of the sample is in the top ten clones. Material for sequencing was blood, either unsorted or a sorted T cell fraction (not recorded which). Receptor source: a male donor with ankylosing spondylitis or in good health (not recorded which).

Note on this clonotype: One base away lies a much larger clone, so this may be a sequencing read error. This chain connects TRBV5-1 to TRBJ2-2; 8 nucleotides line up with TRBD1. The CDR3 has 16 amino acids. From germline, CDR1 is SGHRS and CDR2 YFSETQ. Trimming removed 0 bases from V and 4 bases from J; junction bases left unmatched: 5. CDR3 protein: CASSLEGTGATGELFF. CDR3 nucleotide sequence: TGCGCCAGCAGCTTGGAAGGGACAGGAGCCACCGGGGAGCTGTTTTTT.

This clonotype was recorded many times. The chain couples TRBV9 to TRBJ2-2; D might be TRBD2 (7 bases). Germline assignment: CDR1 SGDLS and CDR2 YYNGEE. V was pared by 4 bases and J by 4 bases, with 17 bases between. The CDR3 has 16 residues. The CDR3 bases are TGTGCCAGCAGCTCATTTCGGGGGGCGGGCACCGGGGAGCTGTTTTTT. The encoded protein is CASSSFRGAGTGELFF.

This clonotype was recorded a few times. The chain employs TRBV20-1 and TRBJ2-3; 7 bases agree with TRBD1. Trimming at V came to 4 bases and at J to 15 bases, leaving 28 bases not matched to a gene. The CDR3 has 17 amino acids. The V gene's germline CDR1 is DFQATT and CDR2 SNEGSKA (reference sequence). The CDR3 protein is CSAKDLQGPEGTDTPYF. CDR3 bases: TGCAGTGCTAAGGACCTACAGGGGCCTGAAGGCACAGATACGCCTTATTTT.

On this clonotype: This may come from a read error, since a much larger clone is one base off. For the CDR3, the DNA is TGTACCAGCACGGTGGGACTAGCTCACACAGATACGCAGTATTTT. This sequence encodes CTSTVGLAHTDTQYF. The chain is built from TRBV6-1 and TRBJ2-3; 9 bases are shared with TRBD2. CDR1 and CDR2 (germline): MNHNS, SASEGT. This CDR3 is built from 15 residues.

The chain is built from TRBV30 and TRBJ1-1; 12 bases map to TRBD1. The trim removed 7 bases at V and 0 bases at J, leaving 9 bases unmatched. The CDR3 is made up of 16 amino acids. The V gene's germline CDR1 is GTSNPN and CDR2 SVGIG (reference sequence). The CDR3 is CALDGTGGLMNTEAFF. CDR3 DNA sequence: TGTGCCTTGGACGGGACAGGGGGCCTGATGAACACTGAAGCTTTCTTT.

V usage is TRBV7-2 and J usage is TRBJ2-2; 11 bases line up with TRBD1. CDR1 is SGHTA, CDR2 FQGNSA, per germline. With 2 bases clipped from V and 7 bases from J, the junction kept 3 bases outside the gene matches. The CDR3 totals 15 residues. CDR3: CASSLRTGGGGELFF. Written as DNA, the CDR3 is TGTGCCAGCAGCTTACGGACAGGGGGCGGCGGGGAGCTGTTTTTT.

The rearrangement uses TRBV5-1 and TRBJ2-1; 8 positions match TRBD1. This CDR3 contains 15 residues. Germline CDR1 is SGHRS and CDR2 is YFSETQ. Unmatched junction bases numbered 10, after V lost 8 bases and J lost 3 bases. For the CDR3, the DNA is TGCGCCAGTGCCATACAGGGGGAGAACTACAATGAGCAGTTCTTC. It is translated as CASAIQGENYNEQFF.

This clonotype has at least ten counts. This sequence joins TRBV4-2 and TRBJ2-7; TRBD2 agrees at 8 bases. V trimming: 1 base; J trimming: 0 bases; junction bases outside the gene matches: 8. CDR3 size: 17 residues. Germline CDR1 reads LGHNA; CDR2 reads YNFKEQ. CDR3 region: CASSQGRISGASYEQYF. CDR3 sequence (DNA): TGTGCCAGCAGCCAAGGTCGGATTAGCGGGGCCTCCTACGAGCAGTACTTC.

This clonotype has ten or more counts. The chain links TRBV20-1 to TRBJ2-1; 10 positions agree with TRBD2. This CDR3 is built from 14 residues. V lost 1 base and J lost 8; bases outside the gene matches: 5. The V gene's germline CDR1 is DFQATT and CDR2 SNEGSKA (reference sequence). CDR3 nucleotide sequence: TGCAGTGCTAGAGGGGCTAGCGGGAGTCATGAGCAGTTCTTC. Encoded protein: CSARGASGSHEQFF.

There are many counts of this clonotype. This chain joins TRBV20-1 and TRBJ2-2; D is perhaps TRBD2 (6 bases). This CDR3 is 17 amino acids long. The V end was cut by 0 bases, the J end by 1 base, with 15 bases between. CDR1 is DFQATT, CDR2 SNEGSKA, per germline (reference sequence). The CDR3 DNA reads TGCAGTGCTAGAGATCTTGGCCAGGGAGGGAACACCGGGGAGCTGTTTTTT. This encodes CSARDLGQGGNTGELFF.

V and J are TRBV29-1 and TRBJ2-7; perhaps TRBD1 as D (5 bases). Between the trimmed V and J ends, which lost 0 bases and 7 bases, there was a span of 10 bases. The CDR3 has 12 amino acids. The germline CDR1 and CDR2 sequences are SQVTM and ANQGSEA. CDR3 amino acids: CSVEEAGREQYF. The DNA of the CDR3 is TGCAGCGTTGAAGAGGCAGGGCGGGAGCAGTACTTC.

This clonotype was detected ten times or more. The rearrangement links TRBV10-3 to TRBJ1-1, with D maybe TRBD1 (5 bases). Germline V gene data show CDR1 as ENHRY and CDR2 as SYGVKD. The CDR3 has 17 amino acids. V gave up 2 bases and J gave up 3 bases, with 19 bases separating them. CDR3 sequence: CAISEPREGWKDTEAFF. The CDR3 nucleotides read TGTGCCATCAGTGAGCCTAGGGAGGGGTGGAAGGACACTGAAGCTTTCTTT.

This clonotype was seen many times. This sequence joins TRBV5-1 and TRBJ2-5; a possible D gene is TRBD2 (6 bases). The CDR3 is 15 residues long. V lost 1 base, J lost 4 bases, and 14 bases lay in between. The germline gives CDR1 SGHRS, CDR2 YFSETQ. CDR3 sequence reads: CASSLLGGAGETQYF. CDR3 DNA: TGCGCCAGCAGCTTGCTAGGCGGGGCCGGAGAGACCCAGTACTTC.

This clonotype was seen repeatedly, ten times or more. The genes are TRBV30 and TRBJ1-2, with a possible D match to TRBD1 (6 bases). V gave up 6 bases and J gave up 8 bases, with 16 bases separating them. The CDR3 is 12 residues long. In germline, CDR1 is GTSNPN, CDR2 SVGIG (reference sequence). The CDR3 is CACQGSGGGYTF. The CDR3 DNA follows: TGTGCCTGCCAAGGAAGTGGGGGCGGCTACACCTTC.

This clonotype was picked up many times. The chain has TRBV6-1 and TRBJ1-5, with D unresolved. Per the germline V gene, CDR1 is MNHNS and CDR2 is SASEGT. The V end lost 5 bases, the J end lost 0 bases, and 11 bases lay between the germline ends. The CDR3 is made up of 15 amino acids. The chain's CDR3 is CASSQQKYSNQPQHF. The CDR3 DNA is TGTGCCAGCAGTCAACAGAAATATAGCAATCAGCCCCAGCATTTT.

This clonotype was recorded at least ten times. The genes are TRBV20-1 and TRBJ2-1, with D maybe TRBD1 (7 bases). The ends were cut back, 6 bases at V and 9 bases at J, with 15 bases in the middle. Germline assignment: CDR1 DFQATT and CDR2 SNEGSKA (reference sequence). This CDR3 contains 12 residues. CDR3 DNA: TGCAGTGCCAAAGGGGGCGGGGCTGAGCAGTTCTTC. This translates into CSAKGGGAEQFF.

This clonotype came up a few times. The V gene is TRBV6-1, the J gene TRBJ2-2; D possibly corresponds to TRBD2 (5 bases). The CDR3 covers 12 residues. V lost 3 bases to trimming and J lost 6 bases, with 5 bases between them. CDR1 and CDR2 from the germline V gene are MNHNS and SASEGT. CDR3 sequence reads: CASSERAGELFF. In DNA form, the CDR3 reads TGTGCCAGCAGTGAGAGGGCCGGGGAGCTGTTTTTT.

In this sample, this clonotype turned up a few times. The genes are TRBV5-6 and TRBJ1-4; D remains unclear. V gave up 0 bases and J gave up 3 bases, with 9 bases separating them. In germline, CDR1 is SGHDT, CDR2 YYEEEE. The CDR3 loop spans 15 amino acids. The CDR3 spells CASSLVRGANEKLFF. The CDR3 DNA follows: TGTGCCAGCAGCTTGGTCCGGGGAGCTAATGAAAAACTGTTTTTT.

This clonotype was detected many times. The chain recombines TRBV7-2 with TRBJ2-5, with 12 bases matching TRBD2. J gave up 3 bases and V 6 bases, and 2 bases lay outside the gene matches. CDR1 SGHTA and CDR2 FQGNSA come from the germline V gene. The CDR3 covers 14 residues. CDR3 residues: CASSPSGGEETQYF. CDR3 nucleotides: TGTGCCAGCAGTCCTAGCGGGGGGGAAGAGACCCAGTACTTC.

This clonotype was counted ten times or more. The genes are TRBV12-3 or TRBV12-4 and TRBJ2-5; 14 bases fit TRBD2. This CDR3 has 17 residues. After removal of 6 bases from V and 9 bases from J, the junction contained 15 bases not matched to a gene. CDR3 DNA: TGTGCCAGCAGCGACACCTCTCGGACTAGCGGGGGGTGGGCCCAGTACTTC. Protein product: CASSDTSRTSGGWAQYF.